This TCR beta chain was sequenced for a study of CD8 T cells in Susac syndrome. CD8+ and CD4+ T cells from blood underwent TCR beta sequencing, which was carried out in a high-throughput format. Bulk CD8+ and CD4+ cells came from magnetic negative isolation; CD8+ TEMRA by FACS. CDR1 GTSNPN and CDR2 SVGIG come from the germline V gene (reference sequence). The length of the CDR3 is 14 residues. V lost 2 bases to trimming and J lost 6 bases, with 16 bases between them. Random-hexamer reverse transcription was applied to roughly 0.45 to 1 ug RNA. The immunoSEQ assay covered 54 Vbeta and 13 Jbeta segments for CDR3. TCRdb reanalysed the immunoSEQ multiplex PCR reads using MiXCR and keeps one entry per CDR3 protein. The table has 150,000 to 160,000 distinct CDR3 sequences, over 95% seen once. The study's findings and limits: By the study's own acknowledgment, its TCR sequencing and HLA analysis included relatively few individuals.

A word on this clonotype: Antigen: not known.

The chain links TRBV30 to TRBJ1-1; D possibly corresponds to TRBD1 (5 bases). The specimen was CD8+ T cells from PBMCs. This TCR was recovered from a human donor with multiple sclerosis. The CDR3 DNA sequence: TGTGCCTGGAGTACAGGCCGGGGACGGCCTGAAGCTTTCTTT. The encoded protein is CAWSTGRGRPEAFF.